The 32 T cell receptor beta chains reported below all come from one sample, sequenced in a study of T cell responses to AZD1222 COVID-19 vaccine. Libraries were prepared by immunoSEQ multiplex PCR; TCRdb keeps only in-frame clonotypes and omits some of them. The sample holds about 140,000 clones, about nine tenths seen once. Sequenced material: peripheral blood, taken on day 0 of AZD1222 vaccination. All receptors derive from an adult in good health.

The rearrangement links TRBV29-1 to TRBJ1-1, with D tentatively TRBD1 (6 bases). The V and J ends lost 2 bases and 0 bases respectively, with 7 bases between them. Germline CDR1 reads SQVTM; CDR2 reads ANQGSEA. The CDR3 contains 13 residues. CDR3 in amino acids: CSVETGMNTEAFF. CDR3 DNA sequence: TGCAGCGTTGAAACAGGGATGAACACTGAAGCTTTCTTT.

The V and J genes are TRBV7-2 and TRBJ2-3; 7 bases match TRBD2. CDR1 and CDR2 from the germline V gene are SGHTA and FQGNSA. This CDR3 is built from 15 residues. The V and J ends lost 1 base and 4 bases, in that order; junction bases with no gene match: 5. CDR3 region: CASSLEQAGADTQYF. CDR3 DNA sequence: TGTGCCAGCAGCTTAGAGCAGGCGGGAGCAGATACGCAGTATTTT.

The V call is TRBV27, the J call TRBJ2-2; 13 bases agree with TRBD2. V gave up 6 bases and J gave up 5 bases; unmatched junction bases: 9. The CDR3 covers 17 residues. Germline assignment: CDR1 MNHEY and CDR2 SMNVEV (reference sequence). Here the CDR3 reads CASRTDGTSGKTGELFF. The CDR3 DNA reads TGTGCCAGCAGGACCGACGGGACTAGCGGGAAAACCGGGGAGCTGTTTTTT.

The chain couples TRBV7-9 to TRBJ1-4, with 9 bases fitting TRBD1. Germline trimming cut 4 bases from V and 8 bases from J; bases unmatched to any gene: 11. Germline CDR1 SEHNR, CDR2 FQNEAQ (reference sequence). CDR3 length: 16 residues. The CDR3 DNA reads as TGTGCCAGCAGCTCGGGACAGGGCACGGCCAGGGAAAAACTGTTTTTT. Its translation: CASSSGQGTAREKLFF.

This rearrangement joins TRBV3-1 (or the pseudogene TRBV3-2) to TRBJ1-1, with a possible D match to TRBD1 (6 bases). Trimming shortened V by 1 base and J by 4 bases, and 13 bases separated the two germline ends. Germline-derived CDR1 and CDR2 are LGHDT and YNNKEL (reference sequence). The CDR3 loop spans 15 amino acids. CDR3 nucleotides: TGTGCCAGCAGCCAAGTGCGGGGGGGGCCCACTGAAGCTTTCTTT. Residues: CASSQVRGGPTEAFF.

The chain recombines TRBV18 with TRBJ2-5; D gene uncertain. Germline CDR1 is KGHSH and CDR2 is LQKENI. The CDR3 length is 12 residues. V lost 4 bases to trimming and J lost 5 bases, with 8 bases between them. This chain's CDR3 is CASSQRKETQYF. CDR3 DNA sequence: TGTGCCAGCTCACAACGAAAGGAGACCCAGTACTTC.

The chain couples TRBV10-3 to TRBJ1-4; D is unclear. CDR1 is ENHRY, CDR2 SYGVKD, per germline. This CDR3 comprises 15 residues. Trimming cost V 0 bases and J 0 bases, with 5 bases left between them. The DNA for the CDR3 is TGTGCCATCAGTGAGTCGACGGCAACTAATGAAAAACTGTTTTTT. The encoded protein is CAISESTATNEKLFF.

The rearrangement uses TRBV5-1 and TRBJ2-7, with a weak D call TRBD2 (5 bases). Germline loops: CDR1 SGHRS, CDR2 YFSETQ. Trimming took 7 bases from V and 3 from J, leaving 20 bases between them. This CDR3 has 15 residues. The CDR3 here is CASRAADSHFYEQYF. The DNA for the CDR3 is TGCGCCAGCCGAGCGGCGGACTCCCACTTCTACGAGCAGTACTTC.

This rearrangement joins TRBV6-1 to TRBJ1-1, with 8 bases identical to TRBD1. The CDR3 runs 17 residues. Germline assignment: CDR1 MNHNS and CDR2 SASEGT. J lost 3 bases, V lost 4 bases, and 13 bases had no gene match. This CDR3 is CASSGTGSFGGYTEAFF. CDR3 DNA: TGTGCCAGCAGTGGGACAGGGAGTTTTGGTGGGTACACTGAAGCTTTCTTT.

Concerning this clone: The germline gene is not matched at one end of the junction; a read error may be the cause. This chain links TRBV7-7 with TRBJ2-2, with a tentative D call TRBD1 (5 bases). CDR3 length: 13 amino acids. From germline, CDR1 is SSHAT and CDR2 FNYEAQ (reference sequence). The CDR3 sequence: CASSLGVAGELFF. The CDR3 DNA reads TGTGCTAGCAGCTTAGGGGTGGCCGGGGAGCTGTTTTTT.

The rearrangement uses TRBV28 and TRBJ1-4; a possible D gene is TRBD1 (5 bases). The CDR3 consists of 15 residues. Deletions cut 4 bases from V and 4 bases from J, with 13 bases between. CDR1 is MDHEN, CDR2 SYDVKM, per germline. The CDR3 sequence: CASSSSGTVNEKLFF. Written as DNA, the CDR3 is TGTGCCAGCAGTTCATCCGGGACTGTTAATGAAAAACTGTTTTTT. The variable domain in full, completed from reference TRBV28 and TRBJ1-4, reads DVKVTQSSRYLVKRTGEKVFLECVQDMDHENMFWYRQDPGLGLRLIYFSYDVKMKEKGDIPEGYSVSREKKERFSLILESASTNQTSMYLCASSSSGTVNEKLFFGSGTQLSVL.

The chain employs TRBV4-2 and TRBJ1-3, with 8 nucleotides matching TRBD1. Germline CDR1 reads LGHNA; CDR2 reads YNFKEQ. The junction had 5 bases not matched to a gene; V was cut back by 2 bases and J by 2 bases. The CDR3 runs 16 residues. The CDR3 coding sequence is TGTGCCAGCAGCCAAACTCCGACAGGGGCTGGAAACACCATATATTTT. This codes for CASSQTPTGAGNTIYF.

The J gene is TRBJ2-2, the V gene TRBV6-4; no clear D gene. The germline V gene encodes CDR1 MRHNA and CDR2 SNTAGT. The CDR3 covers 14 residues. V lost 10 bases and J lost 4, with 16 bases in between. The CDR3 nucleotides read TGTGCCACCGCGAGGACCTCGGGCACCGGGGAGCTGTTTTTT. Translation: CATARTSGTGELFF.

This clone has just a few counts. The V call is TRBV5-4, the J call TRBJ2-2, with 11 bases fitting TRBD2. Trimming removed 4 bases from V and 4 bases from J; junction bases left unmatched: 9. The CDR3 sequence is 17 residues long. Germline CDR1 and CDR2: SGHNT and YYREEE (reference sequence). The CDR3 bases are TGTGCCAGCAGCCGAGATACTAGCGGGGGAGCCACCGGGGAGCTGTTTTTT. Protein: CASSRDTSGGATGELFF.

The sample holds one count of this clone. This chain links TRBV19 with TRBJ2-7; D is possibly TRBD1 (6 bases). V was pared by 4 bases and J by 4 bases, with 11 bases between. This CDR3 has 13 amino acids. Germline V CDR1 and CDR2: LNHDA, SQIVND (reference sequence). The CDR3 DNA reads TGTGCCAGTAGTAGGCAGGGGTTTTACGAGCAGTACTTC. Translation gives CASSRQGFYEQYF.

The chain joins TRBV28 to TRBJ2-5; D might be TRBD1 (5 bases). V gave up 3 bases and J gave up 7 bases, with 18 bases separating them. The CDR3 contains 15 residues. The germline gives CDR1 MDHEN, CDR2 SYDVKM. CDR3 DNA sequence: TGTGCCAGCAGTTTTTCTCGGTCGGGCCAGGGGACCCAGTACTTC. Its translation: CASSFSRSGQGTQYF.

V is TRBV20-1 and J is TRBJ2-3, with a tentative D call TRBD2 (6 bases). Trimming removed 3 bases at V and 0 bases at J, with 10 bases between. The CDR3 covers 14 residues. Looked up from germline, CDR1 is DFQATT and CDR2 is SNEGSKA (reference sequence). In DNA form, the CDR3 reads TGCAGTGCTAGTAAAGCGGGCAGCACAGATACGCAGTATTTT. As protein: CSASKAGSTDTQYF.

The chain employs TRBV2 and TRBJ1-6; no reliable D call. CDR1 and CDR2 (germline): SNHLY, FYNNEI. This CDR3 contains 14 residues. Trimming removed 7 bases from V and 12 bases from J, with 19 bases in between. The CDR3 nucleotides are TGTGCCAGCATTCTAGCCGCCGCCCGACAACCCCTCCACTTT. Translated, it gives CASILAAARQPLHF.

The rearrangement uses TRBV4-2 and TRBJ2-5; 7 bases fit TRBD1. This CDR3 spans 14 amino acids. With 2 bases clipped from V and 6 bases from J, the junction kept 6 bases outside the gene matches. Looked up from germline, CDR1 is LGHNA and CDR2 is YNFKEQ. The CDR3: CASSQSQGVQTQYF. CDR3 nucleotide sequence: TGTGCCAGCAGCCAATCGCAGGGGGTACAGACCCAGTACTTC.

The rearrangement links TRBV4-2 to TRBJ1-1; D call uncertain. Germline CDR1 and CDR2: LGHNA and YNFKEQ. V lost 8 bases and J lost 1, with 14 bases in between. The CDR3 loop spans 14 amino acids. The CDR3 reads CASGSTLTNTEAFF. The CDR3 nucleotides read TGTGCCAGCGGGTCCACCCTGACGAACACTGAAGCTTTCTTT.

This chain uses TRBV27 with TRBJ1-1; D call uncertain. The germline gives CDR1 MNHEY, CDR2 SMNVEV (reference sequence). V lost 2 bases and J 6 bases, leaving 13 bases between the germline ends. The CDR3 is 14 residues long. The CDR3 loop reads CASSLSDPRAEAFF. The CDR3 DNA sequence: TGTGCCAGCAGTTTAAGCGACCCGAGAGCTGAAGCTTTCTTT.

The chain carries TRBV24-1 and TRBJ2-1; the match to TRBD2 covers 8 bases. CDR1 and CDR2 from the germline V gene are KGHDR and SFDVKD. The CDR3 is 15 residues long. V lost 5 bases to trimming and J lost 5 bases; unmatched junction nucleotides: 7. In DNA form, the CDR3 reads TGTGCCACCAGTGGTATAAGCGGGAGCAACAATGAGCAGTTCTTC. It is translated as CATSGISGSNNEQFF.

The V gene is TRBV28, the J gene TRBJ2-2; D possibly corresponds to TRBD1 (6 bases). Germline V lookup: CDR1 MDHEN, CDR2 SYDVKM. With 8 bases removed from V and 4 bases from J, the gap between germline ends came to 20 bases. The CDR3 has 16 residues. CDR3 in DNA: TGTGCCAGCCGACCCAGGGGTTATGGAGGCACCGGGGAGCTGTTTTTT. Encoded protein: CASRPRGYGGTGELFF.

The gene calls are TRBV5-1 and TRBJ1-6; no definite D call. Germline V CDR1 and CDR2: SGHRS, YFSETQ. Trimming removed 4 bases from V and 5 bases from J, with 10 bases in between. The CDR3 has 14 residues. DNA of the CDR3: TGCGCCAGCAGCGAGGGAGGTGATAATTCACCCCTCCACTTT. The encoded protein is CASSEGGDNSPLHF.

The chain recombines TRBV9 with TRBJ2-6; 13 bases match TRBD2. This CDR3 region has 16 residues. Germline V lookup: CDR1 SGDLS, CDR2 YYNGEE. Trimming at V came to 0 bases and at J to 12 bases, leaving 6 bases not matched to a gene. The CDR3 loop reads CASSVALGLAGSVLTF. DNA of the CDR3: TGTGCCAGCAGCGTAGCTTTGGGACTAGCGGGATCCGTCCTGACTTTC.

This clone was seen only a few times. J is TRBJ1-2 and V is TRBV19; D is undetermined. Germline V gene data show CDR1 as LNHDA and CDR2 as SQIVND (reference sequence). Deletions cut 4 bases from V and 7 bases from J, with 13 bases between. CDR3 size: 13 residues. The CDR3: CASSTVGVRGYTF. As DNA, the CDR3 is TGTGCCAGTAGTACCGTGGGTGTTCGTGGCTACACCTTC.

The chain joins TRBV7-8 to TRBJ1-6; a weak D match, TRBD1 (5 bases). With 4 bases removed from V and 5 bases from J, the gap between germline ends came to 15 bases. This CDR3 comprises 16 residues. Germline assignment: CDR1 SGHVS and CDR2 FQNEAQ. The CDR3 here is CASSYRDYPNNSPLHF. The CDR3 DNA reads as TGTGCCAGCAGCTACCGGGACTACCCTAATAATTCACCCCTCCACTTT.

DNA for the CDR3: TGCGCCAGCAGCCTACTATCGGGAGGGACGACGGAGACCCAGTACTTC. It encodes CASSLLSGGTTETQYF. This sequence joins TRBV4-1 and TRBJ2-5, with TRBD2 identical over 8 bases. CDR1 and CDR2 (germline): MGHRA, YSYEKL. The CDR3 totals 16 residues. Germline trimming cut 4 bases from V and 5 bases from J; bases unmatched to any gene: 12.

This chain connects TRBV7-2 to TRBJ2-1; D is ambiguous. V lost 3 bases, J lost 4 bases, and 10 bases lay in between. There are 14 residues in the CDR3. Germline V gene data show CDR1 as SGHTA and CDR2 as FQGNSA. Written as DNA, the CDR3 is TGTGCCAGCAGCTTTCGCTCCGGGTACAATGAGCAGTTCTTC. It yields the protein CASSFRSGYNEQFF. The full variable domain, rest sourced from reference TRBV7-2 and TRBJ2-1, is GAGVSQSPSNKVTEKGKDVELRCDPISGHTALYWYRQSLGQGLEFLIYFQGNSAPDKSGLPSDRFSAERTGGSVSTLTIQRTQQEDSAVYLCASSFRSGYNEQFFGPGTRLTVL.

This clone was detected only once. The CDR3 loop reads CASSLGYRDSGNTIYF. In DNA form, the CDR3 reads TGCGCCAGCAGCTTGGGGTACAGGGACTCTGGAAACACCATATATTTT. V usage is TRBV5-1 and J usage is TRBJ1-3; tentatively, D is TRBD1 (6 bases). Trimming pared 0 bases from V and 0 bases from J, leaving 10 bases between. The CDR3 is 16 amino acids. CDR1 is SGHRS, CDR2 YFSETQ, per germline.

The rearrangement joins TRBV4-2 to TRBJ2-7; 11 bases align to TRBD2. The CDR3 consists of 16 residues. V lost 5 bases and J lost 0; bases outside the gene matches: 6. Germline V CDR1 and CDR2: LGHNA, YNFKEQ. This chain's CDR3 is CASSSTTSGASYEQYF. The CDR3 nucleotides read TGTGCCAGCAGCTCGACGACTAGCGGGGCCTCCTACGAGCAGTACTTC.

V usage is TRBV6-4 and J usage is TRBJ2-1, with TRBD2 matching 11 bases. CDR3 length: 15 amino acids. Trimming removed 4 bases from V and 6 bases from J; junction bases left unmatched: 5. The germline gives CDR1 MRHNA, CDR2 SNTAGT. This CDR3 is CASSVSGTSGNEQFF. The CDR3 DNA reads as TGTGCCAGCAGTGTATCCGGGACTAGCGGCAATGAGCAGTTCTTC.